The table lists the clone carrying this TCR beta chain with many counts. Two oligonucleotides, mixed equimolar, formed the beta constant-region primer covering TRBC1 and TRBC2. The ligated cDNA underwent four PCR rounds using SP2 and nested alpha and beta constant-region primers. A 12-nucleotide UMI and the SP2 primer were added to the cDNA 3' end by oligonucleotide ligation. Each CDR3 protein gets one entry after TCRdb re-called the UMI-ligation and nested PCR reads with MiXCR. This table has some 82,000 distinct CDR3 sequences, roughly 9.3% appearing once. This specimen comes from a study of naive and memory T cell subsets. CDR3 length: 16 residues. V lost 3 bases and J 0 bases, leaving 13 bases between the germline ends. The V gene's germline CDR1 is SGDLS and CDR2 YYNGEE.

The chain employs TRBV9 and TRBJ2-4; D possibly matches TRBD1 or TRBD2 (5 bases each). The sample comprised naive CD8+ T cells from blood. This TCR was sampled from a human donor in good health. In DNA form, the CDR3 reads TGTGCCAGCAGCGCCGGGACGTCACTAGCCAAAAACATTCAGTACTTC. Its translation is CASSAGTSLAKNIQYF.